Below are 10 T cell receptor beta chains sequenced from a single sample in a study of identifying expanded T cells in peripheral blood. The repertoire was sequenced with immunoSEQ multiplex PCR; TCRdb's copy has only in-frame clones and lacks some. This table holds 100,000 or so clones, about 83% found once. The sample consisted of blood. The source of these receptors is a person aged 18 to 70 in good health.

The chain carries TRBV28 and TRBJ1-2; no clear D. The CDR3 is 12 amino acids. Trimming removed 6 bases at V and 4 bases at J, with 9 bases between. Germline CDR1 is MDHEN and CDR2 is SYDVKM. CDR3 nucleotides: TGTGCCAGCAGCCCGGCCATCTATGGCTACACCTTC. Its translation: CASSPAIYGYTF.

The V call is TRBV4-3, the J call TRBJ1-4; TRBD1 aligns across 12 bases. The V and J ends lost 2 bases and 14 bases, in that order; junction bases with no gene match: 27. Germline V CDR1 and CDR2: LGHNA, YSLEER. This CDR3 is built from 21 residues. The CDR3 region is CASSQKGPGQGARGNRHVLFF. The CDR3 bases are TGCGCCAGCAGCCAAAAGGGTCCGGGACAGGGGGCTCGTGGAAACCGCCATGTGCTGTTTTTT.

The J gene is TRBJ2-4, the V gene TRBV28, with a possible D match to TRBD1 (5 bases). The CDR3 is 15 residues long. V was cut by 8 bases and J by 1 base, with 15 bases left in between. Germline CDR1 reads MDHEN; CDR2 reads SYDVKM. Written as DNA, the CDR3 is TGTGCCAGCGGCTTTGGGCACAGGGCCAAAAACATTCAGTACTTC. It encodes CASGFGHRAKNIQYF.

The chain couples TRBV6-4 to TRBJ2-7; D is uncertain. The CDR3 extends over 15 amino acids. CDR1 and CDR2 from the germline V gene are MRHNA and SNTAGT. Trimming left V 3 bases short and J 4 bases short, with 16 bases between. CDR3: CASSDPRLAAYEQYF. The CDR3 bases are TGTGCCAGCAGTGATCCCCGCCTCGCCGCTTACGAGCAGTACTTC.

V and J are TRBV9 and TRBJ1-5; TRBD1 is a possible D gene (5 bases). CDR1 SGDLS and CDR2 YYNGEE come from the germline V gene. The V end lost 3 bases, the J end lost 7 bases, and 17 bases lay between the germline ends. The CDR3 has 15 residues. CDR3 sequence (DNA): TGTGCCAGCAGCGCGACCCCTGGGGGGGACCAGCCCCAGCATTTT. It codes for CASSATPGGDQPQHF. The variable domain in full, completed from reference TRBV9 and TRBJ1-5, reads DSGVTQTPKHLITATGQRVTLRCSPRSGDLSVYWYQQSLDQGLQFLIQYYNGEERAKGNILERFSAQQFPDLHSELNLSSLELGDSALYFCASSATPGGDQPQHFGDGTRLSIL.

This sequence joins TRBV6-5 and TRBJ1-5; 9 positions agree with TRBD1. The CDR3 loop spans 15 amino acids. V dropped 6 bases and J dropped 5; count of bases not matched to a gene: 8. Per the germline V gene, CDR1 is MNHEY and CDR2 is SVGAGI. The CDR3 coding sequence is TGTGCCAGCAGGCCTCGGGACAGGGCGGATCAGCCCCAGCATTTT. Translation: CASRPRDRADQPQHF.

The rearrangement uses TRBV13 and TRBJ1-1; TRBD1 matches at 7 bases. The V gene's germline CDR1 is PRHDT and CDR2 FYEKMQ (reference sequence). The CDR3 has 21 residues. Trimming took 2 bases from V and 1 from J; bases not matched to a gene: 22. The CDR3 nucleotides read TGTGCCAGCAGCTTACCCAGGGGGACTCATTCGCCGACGCAGAGGAACACTGAAGCTTTCTTT. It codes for CASSLPRGTHSPTQRNTEAFF.

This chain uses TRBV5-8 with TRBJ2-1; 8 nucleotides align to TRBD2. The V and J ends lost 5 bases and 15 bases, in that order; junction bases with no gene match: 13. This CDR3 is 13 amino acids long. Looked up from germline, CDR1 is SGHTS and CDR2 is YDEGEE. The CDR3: CASSLAGRGVRFF. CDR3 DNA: TGTGCCAGCAGTCTAGCGGGTCGGGGGGTTAGGTTCTTC. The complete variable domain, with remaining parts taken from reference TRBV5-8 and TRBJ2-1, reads EAGVTQSPTHLIKTRGQQATLRCSPISGHTSVYWYQQALGLGLQFLLWYDEGEERNRGNFPPRFSGRQFPNYSSELNVNALELEDSALYLCASSLAGRGVRFFGPGTRLTVL.

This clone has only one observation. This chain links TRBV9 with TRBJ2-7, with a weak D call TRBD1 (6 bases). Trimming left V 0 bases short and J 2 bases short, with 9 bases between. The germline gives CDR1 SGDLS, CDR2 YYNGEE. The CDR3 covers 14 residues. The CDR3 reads CASSVAPGAYEQYF. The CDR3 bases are TGTGCCAGCAGCGTAGCCCCAGGGGCCTACGAGCAGTACTTC.

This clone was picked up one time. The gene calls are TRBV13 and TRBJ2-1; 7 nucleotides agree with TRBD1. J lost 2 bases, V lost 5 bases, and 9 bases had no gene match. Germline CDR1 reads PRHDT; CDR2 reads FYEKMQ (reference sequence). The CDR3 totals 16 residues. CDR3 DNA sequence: TGTGCCAGCAGCGAAAACAGGGGAAAGGCCTACAATGAGCAGTTCTTC. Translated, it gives CASSENRGKAYNEQFF. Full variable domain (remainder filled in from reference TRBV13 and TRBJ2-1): AAGVIQSPRHLIKEKRETATLKCYPIPRHDTVYWYQQGPGQDPQFLISFYEKMQSDKGSIPDRFSAQQFSDYHSELNMSSLELGDSALYFCASSENRGKAYNEQFFGPGTRLTVL.